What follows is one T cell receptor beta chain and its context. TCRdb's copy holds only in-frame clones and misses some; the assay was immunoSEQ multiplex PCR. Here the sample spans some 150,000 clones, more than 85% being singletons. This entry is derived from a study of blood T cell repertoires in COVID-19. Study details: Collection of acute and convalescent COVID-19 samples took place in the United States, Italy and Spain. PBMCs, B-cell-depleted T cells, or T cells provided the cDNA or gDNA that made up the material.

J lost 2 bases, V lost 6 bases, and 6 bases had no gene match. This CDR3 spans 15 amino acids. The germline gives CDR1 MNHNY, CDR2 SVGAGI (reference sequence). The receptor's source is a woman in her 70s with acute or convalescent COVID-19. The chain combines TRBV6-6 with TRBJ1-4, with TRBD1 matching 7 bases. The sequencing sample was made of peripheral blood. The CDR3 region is CASSRGSATNEKLFF. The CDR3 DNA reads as TGTGCCAGCAGCAGGGGGAGTGCGACTAATGAAAAACTGTTTTTT.